This is a list of T cell receptor beta chains from one sample in a study of blood T cell repertoires in COVID-19. Measured with immunoSEQ multiplex PCR; TCRdb has only the in-frame clones, and not every one. Among 150,000 or so clones listed, about 90% were seen once. Input material: PBMCs or T cells enriched from blood (not recorded which). Source of these receptors: a woman in her thirties or forties who had been exposed to COVID-19. The CDR3 runs from the conserved cysteine through the conserved F or W. Each record gives: J gene, V gene, clone size, D gene, CDR3 DNA, CDR3 protein. The D gene is left open where the match is weak. Size is stated for part of the rows, as once, few or many counts, or as a class when the clone is expanded.

>TRBJ1-1|TRBV10-1|NA|NA
TGCGCCAGCAGTGAAAATTCCCGGAACACTGAAGCTTTCTTT
CASSENSRNTEAFF
>TRBJ2-1|TRBV3-1/TRBV3-2|NA|NA
TGTGCCAGCAGCCAAGAGATGAGCGCCCAGGGCTTCTTC
CASSQEMSAQGFF
>TRBJ1-4|TRBV28|few|TRBD1
TGTGCCAGCAGACCGGGACAGAATGAAAAACTGTTTTTT
CASRPGQNEKLFF
>TRBJ2-7|TRBV6-5|NA|TRBD1
TGTGCCAGCAGTACGACCGGCGAGGGGGCGGGCGAGCAGTACTTC
CASSTTGEGAGEQYF
>TRBJ1-5|TRBV28|NA|TRBD1
TGTGCCAGCAGTCAAGGGACAGGGTACCAGCCCCAGCATTTT
CASSQGTGYQPQHF
>TRBJ1-1|TRBV29-1|many|TRBD1
TGCAGCTCCACGGACAGGTTGAACACTGAAGCTTTCTTT
CSSTDRLNTEAFF
>TRBJ1-2|TRBV5-1|once|NA
TGCGCCAGCAGACCAACAGGGCAGGGGACCGGCTACACCTTC
CASRPTGQGTGYTF
>TRBJ2-6|TRBV2|NA|NA
TGTGCCAGCAGTGGAGGTGTCTCTGGGGCCAACGTCCTGACTTTC
CASSGGVSGANVLTF
>TRBJ1-6|TRBV18|NA|NA
TGTGCCAGCTCACCACCGGGAGGGAGCGGCTCACCCCTCCACTTT
CASSPPGGSGSPLHF
>TRBJ2-7|TRBV27|NA|NA
TGTGCCAGCAGTTTATTCTCCGGGAGCTCCTACGAGCAGTACTTC
CASSLFSGSSYEQYF
>TRBJ1-1|TRBV28|NA|NA
TGTGCCAGCAGTTTCGTCTTAGATATAAACACTGAAGCTTTCTTT
CASSFVLDINTEAFF
>TRBJ1-2|TRBV19|NA|TRBD1
TGTGCCAGTAGTACAAGCCGGGACAGGGGGTATGGCTACACCTTC
CASSTSRDRGYGYTF
>TRBJ2-1|TRBV27|NA|NA
TGTGCCAGCAGTTTCATAGTGGGGGGGGGCCATAATGAGCAGTTCTTC
CASSFIVGGGHNEQFF
>TRBJ2-1|TRBV5-1|NA|TRBD2
TGCGCCAGCAGCGGAACTAGCGGGAGTGGGGAAGAGGAGTTCTTC
CASSGTSGSGEEEFF
>TRBJ1-6|TRBV6-1|NA|NA
TGTGCCAGCAGTGAAACTGATTCACCCCTCCACTTT
CASSETDSPLHF
>TRBJ1-1|TRBV4-2|NA|TRBD1
TGTGCCAGCAGCCAAGGGGGACAGGTCCACACTGAAGCTTTCTTT
CASSQGGQVHTEAFF
>TRBJ1-4|TRBV4-3|NA|TRBD1
TGCGCCAGCAGCCCTACAGGGGGTTGGGAAAAACTGTTTTTT
CASSPTGGWEKLFF
>TRBJ2-4|TRBV5-1|NA|NA
TGCGCCAGCAGATTAGGACTCTCGGAGGGGCAAAACATTCAGTACTTC
CASRLGLSEGQNIQYF
>TRBJ2-1|TRBV5-5|NA|TRBD1
TGTGCCAGCAGCTTACAGACAGGGGTCGATGAGCAGTTCTTC
CASSLQTGVDEQFF
>TRBJ2-7|TRBV7-2|NA|NA
TGTGCCAGCAACTCAGGGGGCGGGAGTGTGTACGAGCAGTACTTC
CASNSGGGSVYEQYF
>TRBJ1-6|TRBV7-2|NA|NA
TGTGCCAGCAGCTTGGCCAGGGGAAAAAATTCACCCCTCCACTTT
CASSLARGKNSPLHF
>TRBJ2-7|TRBV19|NA|NA
TGTGCCAGTAGCAACGGACTCTCCTACGAGCAGTACTTC
CASSNGLSYEQYF
>TRBJ1-6|TRBV5-1|NA|TRBD1
TGCGCCAGCAGTCCGGACAGGGGGAATTCACCCCTCCACTTT
CASSPDRGNSPLHF
>TRBJ2-5|TRBV7-9|NA|NA
TGTGCCAGCAGCTTAAGGCAGGGCCAAGAGACCCAGTACTTC
CASSLRQGQETQYF
>TRBJ2-1|TRBV7-9|NA|TRBD1
TGTGCCAGCAGCCTCAGGACAGGGGTCTACAATGAGCAGTTCTTC
CASSLRTGVYNEQFF
>TRBJ2-1|TRBV7-2|NA|TRBD2
TGTGCCAGCAGCCTAGGACTAGCGGGGTACAATGAGCAGTTCTTC
CASSLGLAGYNEQFF
>TRBJ1-2|TRBV19|NA|NA
TGTGCCAGTAGCTGGACAGCCAACTATGGCTACACCTTC
CASSWTANYGYTF
>TRBJ1-4|TRBV6-5|NA|TRBD1
TGTGCCAGCAGTTCCGGGACAGGGCGTGAAAAACTGTTTTTT
CASSSGTGREKLFF
>TRBJ1-1|TRBV4-2|NA|TRBD1
TGTGCCAGCAGCAAGCCGGGACAGGGGGTGGGGAACACTGAAGCTTTCTTT
CASSKPGQGVGNTEAFF
>TRBJ1-2|TRBV7-3|NA|NA
TGTGCCAGCAGCTTAATTACAGGGAATGGCTACACCTTC
CASSLITGNGYTF
>TRBJ2-3|TRBV7-2|NA|TRBD2
TGTGCCAGCAGCTTAGAGGTGTATCTAGCGGGAGGGGGAGATACGCAGTATTTT
CASSLEVYLAGGGDTQYF
>TRBJ2-6|TRBV6-5|NA|TRBD1
TGTGCCAGCAGAGGGGGCTCCGGGGCCAACGTCCTGACTTTC
CASRGGSGANVLTF
>TRBJ2-5|TRBV5-1|NA|NA
TGCGCCAGCAGCTTGGGGGCACAGCACCAAGAGACCCAGTACTTC
CASSLGAQHQETQYF
>TRBJ2-7|TRBV19|NA|NA
TGTGCCAGTAGTATAGATCGGAGGAGTAGCCTCTCCTACGAGCAGTACTTC
CASSIDRRSSLSYEQYF
>TRBJ2-7|TRBV12-5|NA|TRBD2
TGTGCTAGTGCCAGGGCTAGCGGGAGGGAATCGGTGCAGTACTTC
CASARASGRESVQYF
>TRBJ1-3|TRBV5-1|NA|NA
TGCGCCAGCAGCTTCTCACTAGGCAGCCCACTCGGAAACACCATATATTTT
CASSFSLGSPLGNTIYF
>TRBJ2-2|TRBV10-1|NA|TRBD1
TGCGCCAGCAGTGAGTCGATTAGGGGGCGCGGGGAGCTGTTTTTT
CASSESIRGRGELFF
>TRBJ2-6|TRBV9|once|NA
TGTGCCAGCAGCCGGGCGGGGGCTGCTGGGGCCAACGTCCTGACTTTC
CASSRAGAAGANVLTF
>TRBJ1-6|TRBV5-4|few|NA
TGTGCCAGCAGCCGGGACTCGGGCGATTCACCCCTCCACTTT
CASSRDSGDSPLHF
>TRBJ1-1|TRBV7-9|NA|TRBD1
TGTGCCAGCAGCTTAGTCGGCCAGGGGGACACTGAAGCTTTCTTT
CASSLVGQGDTEAFF
>TRBJ1-2|TRBV3-1/TRBV3-2|NA|NA
TGTGCCAGCAGGATTGGGGCCGGCAGTGACTATGGCTACACCTTC
CASRIGAGSDYGYTF
>TRBJ2-1|TRBV6-2/TRBV6-3|NA|NA
TGTGCCAGCAGTTTCGGAGGGACAGTGCAGTTCTTC
CASSFGGTVQFF
>TRBJ1-2|TRBV6-4|NA|TRBD1
TGTGCCAGCAGAAGCCCGGGACAGGGAGGTGGCTACACCTTC
CASRSPGQGGGYTF
>TRBJ1-6|TRBV5-6|once|NA
TGTGCCAGCAGCCCCGAGGGCTCCTATAATTCACCCCTCCACTTT
CASSPEGSYNSPLHF
>TRBJ2-1|TRBV7-9|NA|NA
TGTGCCAGCAGCTTGGAGGGCTACCAGAATGAGCAGTTCTTC
CASSLEGYQNEQFF
>TRBJ1-6|TRBV29-1|NA|NA
TGCAGCGTTGGGGAGCAGTATAATTCACCCCTCCACTTT
CSVGEQYNSPLHF
>TRBJ2-1|TRBV19|NA|NA
TGTGCCAGTAGTAAGGAAGGCGGCTGGGACAATGAGCAGTTCTTC
CASSKEGGWDNEQFF
>TRBJ2-5|TRBV5-8|NA|NA
TGTGCCAGCACCCAAGGGGATGTGGAGACCCAGTACTTC
CASTQGDVETQYF
>TRBJ1-5|TRBV28|few|NA
TGTGCCAGCAGCACGAGCGGTAATCAGCCCCAGCATTTT
CASSTSGNQPQHF
>TRBJ2-2|TRBV10-1|once|NA
TGCGCCAGCAAAGGGGACACCGGGGAGCTGTTTTTT
CASKGDTGELFF
>TRBJ2-7|TRBV4-1|NA|TRBD1
TGCGCCAGCAGCCCGGGACAGTACTACGAGCAGTACTTC
CASSPGQYYEQYF